This TCR beta chain was retrieved from a study of cytomegalovirus exposure and HLA in healthy donors. Whole-study findings and limits: Reported results showed that the classifier diagnosed cytomegalovirus status with high specificity and sensitivity.

About this clone: The antigen is undetermined.

Vbeta (60) and Jbeta (13) primers were used in the PCR. Some clones are missing from TCRdb's copy, which holds only in-frame ones; the method was immunoSEQ multiplex PCR. The sample lists some 100,000 clones; around 79% were seen once. The CDR3 is 15 amino acids. V dropped 0 bases and J dropped 0 bases, with 6 bases sitting between them. Germline loops: CDR1 MNHNS, CDR2 SASEGT. This clonotype originated in a male donor in good health and CMV-seropositive. Sequencing input: PBMCs. The gene calls are TRBV6-1 and TRBJ1-3; no clear D. CDR3 amino acids: CASSEAGSSGNTIYF. The CDR3 DNA reads TGTGCCAGCAGTGAAGCAGGGAGCTCTGGAAACACCATATATTTT.